Listed below are T cell receptor beta chains from one sample, sequenced in a study of Graves' ophthalmopathy and Graves' hyperthyroidism. Via MiXCR, TCRdb re-called the multiplex PCR reads, giving one row per CDR3 protein. The sample has about 640,000 distinct CDR3 sequences; approximately 39% are singletons. The sequencing sample was made of peripheral blood. The receptors stem from an adult man with Graves' ophthalmopathy. Both conserved end residues are part of each CDR3. Fields, in order: J gene, D gene, clone size, V gene, CDR3 protein, CDR3 DNA. The D gene is left open where the match is weak. Clone size is not always given. Where it is, it says once, few, many or a class for expanded clones.

J gene: TRBJ1-6; D gene: TRBD1; clone size: few; V gene: TRBV4-2; CDR3 protein: CASLGQGASPLHF; CDR3 DNA: TGTGCCAGCTTGGGACAGGGGGCTTCACCCCTCCACTTT
J gene: TRBJ1-2; D gene: -; clone size: -; V gene: TRBV10-3; CDR3 protein: CASSEGVTGGGYTF; CDR3 DNA: TGTGCCAGCAGTGAAGGGGTGACGGGAGGAGGCTACACCTTC
J gene: TRBJ1-1; D gene: -; clone size: -; V gene: TRBV19; CDR3 protein: CASSIGGAVNTEAFF; CDR3 DNA: TGTGCCAGTAGTATAGGGGGGGCGGTGAACACTGAAGCTTTCTTT
J gene: TRBJ2-2; D gene: TRBD2; clone size: many; V gene: TRBV2; CDR3 protein: CASSRVGLGAGELFF; CDR3 DNA: TGTGCCAGCAGCCGCGTGGGACTAGGAGCCGGGGAGCTGTTTTTT
J gene: TRBJ1-5; D gene: TRBD1; clone size: -; V gene: TRBV10-3; CDR3 protein: CTSSYSGTGGNQPQHF; CDR3 DNA: TGTACCAGCAGTTATTCCGGGACAGGGGGAAATCAGCCCCAGCATTTT
J gene: TRBJ1-4; D gene: -; clone size: many; V gene: TRBV9; CDR3 protein: CASSPRSRLNEKLFF; CDR3 DNA: TGTGCCAGCAGCCCCCGGTCCCGTCTAAATGAAAAACTGTTTTTT
J gene: TRBJ2-2; D gene: -; clone size: once; V gene: TRBV25-1; CDR3 protein: CASSRGTDYANTGELFF; CDR3 DNA: TGTGCCAGCAGCCGCGGGACAGATTACGCGAACACCGGGGAGCTGTTTTTT
J gene: TRBJ2-2; D gene: TRBD2; clone size: -; V gene: TRBV6-4; CDR3 protein: CASSDGLAGNTGELFF; CDR3 DNA: TGTGCCAGCAGTGACGGACTAGCGGGCAACACCGGGGAGCTGTTTTTT
J gene: TRBJ2-7; D gene: TRBD2; clone size: many; V gene: TRBV10-3; CDR3 protein: CASSYLAGAHEQYF; CDR3 DNA: TGTGCCAGCAGTTATCTAGCGGGAGCCCACGAGCAGTACTTC
J gene: TRBJ1-1; D gene: -; clone size: few; V gene: TRBV5-5; CDR3 protein: CASSLGRDQTEAFF; CDR3 DNA: TGTGCCAGCAGCTTGGGCAGGGATCAAACTGAAGCTTTCTTT
J gene: TRBJ2-2; D gene: -; clone size: few; V gene: TRBV10-3; CDR3 protein: CASSHRPAGELFF; CDR3 DNA: TGTGCCAGCAGTCACCGCCCGGCCGGGGAGCTGTTTTTT
J gene: TRBJ2-1; D gene: -; clone size: -; V gene: TRBV9; CDR3 protein: CASSVVPGAEGGEQFF; CDR3 DNA: TGTGCCAGCAGCGTAGTGCCAGGGGCGGAGGGGGGTGAGCAGTTCTTC
J gene: TRBJ2-5; D gene: -; clone size: many; V gene: TRBV7-9; CDR3 protein: CASNTIRETQYF; CDR3 DNA: TGTGCCAGCAACACTATACGGGAGACCCAGTACTTC
J gene: TRBJ2-7; D gene: TRBD1; clone size: -; V gene: TRBV9; CDR3 protein: CASSRTTGGYEQYF; CDR3 DNA: TGTGCCAGCAGCCGAACGACAGGGGGCTACGAGCAGTACTTC
J gene: TRBJ2-7; D gene: TRBD1; clone size: -; V gene: TRBV2; CDR3 protein: CASSDTGTAYGHF; CDR3 DNA: TGTGCCAGCAGTGACACCGGGACAGCTTATGGCCACTTC
J gene: TRBJ2-2; D gene: -; clone size: few; V gene: TRBV4-3; CDR3 protein: CASSQTALRDVTGELFF; CDR3 DNA: TGCGCCAGCAGCCAAACCGCTCTCCGGGACGTCACCGGGGAGCTGTTTTTT
J gene: TRBJ1-1; D gene: -; clone size: -; V gene: TRBV7-9; CDR3 protein: CASSFYICSATRAPRAFF; CDR3 DNA: -
J gene: TRBJ1-1; D gene: -; clone size: -; V gene: TRBV9; CDR3 protein: CASSVGSGAEAFF; CDR3 DNA: TGTGCCAGCAGCGTAGGCTCAGGGGCGGAAGCTTTCTTT
J gene: TRBJ2-5; D gene: -; clone size: -; V gene: TRBV2; CDR3 protein: CASSELLAQQETQYF; CDR3 DNA: TGTGCCAGCAGTGAACTACTCGCACAGCAAGAGACCCAGTACTTC
J gene: TRBJ1-2; D gene: -; clone size: many; V gene: TRBV12-3/TRBV12-4; CDR3 protein: CASSFQGGGSGYTF; CDR3 DNA: TGTGCCAGCAGTTTCCAGGGAGGGGGGAGTGGCTACACCTTC
J gene: TRBJ1-2; D gene: TRBD1; clone size: -; V gene: TRBV29-1; CDR3 protein: CSEPGGNGYTF; CDR3 DNA: TGCAGCGAACCAGGGGGAAATGGCTACACCTTC
J gene: TRBJ2-7; D gene: -; clone size: -; V gene: TRBV24-1; CDR3 protein: CASSEAGQFRYEQYF; CDR3 DNA: TGTGCCAGCAGTGAAGCGGGACAGTTTCGCTACGAGCAGTACTTC
J gene: TRBJ1-3; D gene: -; clone size: many; V gene: TRBV2; CDR3 protein: CASQREGTGNTIYF; CDR3 DNA: TGTGCCAGCCAGAGGGAGGGGACTGGAAACACCATATATTTT
J gene: TRBJ2-7; D gene: -; clone size: -; V gene: TRBV6-5; CDR3 protein: CASSPTIYEQYF; CDR3 DNA: TGTGCCAGCAGTCCCACAATTTACGAGCAGTACTTC
J gene: TRBJ1-2; D gene: TRBD1; clone size: -; V gene: TRBV10-3; CDR3 protein: CANGQGYGYTF; CDR3 DNA: TGTGCCAATGGACAGGGCTATGGCTACACCTTC
J gene: TRBJ1-1; D gene: -; clone size: many; V gene: TRBV20-1; CDR3 protein: CSAKGHKAEAFF; CDR3 DNA: TGCAGTGCTAAGGGACACAAGGCTGAAGCTTTCTTT
J gene: TRBJ2-7; D gene: -; clone size: few; V gene: TRBV9; CDR3 protein: CASSRRGGGQGEQYF; CDR3 DNA: TGTGCCAGCAGCCGGCGGGGAGGGGGGCAGGGCGAGCAGTACTTC
J gene: TRBJ1-2; D gene: TRBD1; clone size: many; V gene: TRBV28; CDR3 protein: CASSRTGSGGYTF; CDR3 DNA: TGTGCCAGCAGCCGGACAGGGTCGGGTGGCTACACCTTC
J gene: TRBJ2-5; D gene: TRBD2; clone size: -; V gene: TRBV29-1; CDR3 protein: CSVYTSGRSGQETQYF; CDR3 DNA: TGCAGCGTTTACACTAGCGGGCGGAGTGGGCAAGAGACCCAGTACTTC
J gene: TRBJ2-7; D gene: -; clone size: -; V gene: TRBV4-2; CDR3 protein: CASSQARGYEQYF; CDR3 DNA: TGTGCCAGCAGCCAAGCCCGCGGCTACGAGCAGTACTTC
J gene: TRBJ2-7; D gene: -; clone size: many; V gene: TRBV20-1; CDR3 protein: CSARDGPTYEQYF; CDR3 DNA: TGCAGTGCTAGAGATGGCCCGACCTACGAGCAGTACTTC
J gene: TRBJ1-3; D gene: -; clone size: once; V gene: TRBV20-1; CDR3 protein: CSAATGTGNTIYF; CDR3 DNA: TGCAGTGCCGCGACAGGAACTGGAAACACCATATATTTT
J gene: TRBJ2-7; D gene: TRBD1; clone size: -; V gene: TRBV5-1; CDR3 protein: CASSLGQGLVEQYF; CDR3 DNA: TGCGCCAGCAGCTTGGGACAGGGTTTAGTCGAGCAGTACTTC
J gene: TRBJ2-5; D gene: -; clone size: -; V gene: TRBV29-1; CDR3 protein: CSSQRPPQETQYF; CDR3 DNA: TGCAGCTCCCAGAGGCCCCCCCAAGAGACCCAGTACTTC
J gene: TRBJ1-2; D gene: -; clone size: few; V gene: TRBV2; CDR3 protein: CATRGGYGYTF; CDR3 DNA: TGTGCCACCCGGGGCGGCTATGGCTACACCTTC
J gene: TRBJ2-7; D gene: -; clone size: once; V gene: TRBV25-1; CDR3 protein: CASSQLEGRTRLSYEQYF; CDR3 DNA: TGCGCCAGCAGCCAACTGGAGGGGAGGACCAGACTTTCCTACGAGCAGTACTTC
J gene: TRBJ2-7; D gene: TRBD2; clone size: few; V gene: TRBV20-1; CDR3 protein: CSARGGSGRSSYEQYF; CDR3 DNA: TGCAGTGCTAGAGGTGGGAGCGGGAGATCCTCCTACGAGCAGTACTTC
J gene: TRBJ1-1; D gene: -; clone size: many; V gene: TRBV5-5; CDR3 protein: CASSPGAYEAFF; CDR3 DNA: TGTGCCAGCAGTCCCGGGGCCTATGAAGCTTTCTTT
J gene: TRBJ1-4; D gene: -; clone size: many; V gene: TRBV12-3/TRBV12-4; CDR3 protein: CASRDTTTNEKLFF; CDR3 DNA: TGTGCCAGCAGGGACACCACAACTAATGAAAAACTGTTTTTT
J gene: TRBJ1-1; D gene: -; clone size: few; V gene: TRBV4-1; CDR3 protein: CASSQAAGTEAFF; CDR3 DNA: TGCGCCAGCAGCCAAGCGGCGGGGACTGAAGCTTTCTTT
J gene: TRBJ2-7; D gene: TRBD2; clone size: -; V gene: TRBV29-1; CDR3 protein: CSVEGLAGGAYEQYF; CDR3 DNA: TGCAGCGTTGAAGGACTAGCGGGAGGGGCATACGAGCAGTACTTC
J gene: TRBJ1-2; D gene: -; clone size: -; V gene: TRBV25-1; CDR3 protein: CASSYSTEYGYTF; CDR3 DNA: TGTGCCAGCAGTTACTCGACCGAGTATGGCTACACCTTC
J gene: TRBJ2-7; D gene: -; clone size: -; V gene: TRBV2; CDR3 protein: CASSLTGHQSSYEQYF; CDR3 DNA: TGTGCCAGCAGTCTCACGGGACACCAGAGCTCCTACGAGCAGTACTTC
J gene: TRBJ2-7; D gene: -; clone size: -; V gene: TRBV7-6; CDR3 protein: CASSKRIGTPWAYEQYF; CDR3 DNA: TGTGCCAGCAGCAAAAGAATCGGGACACCATGGGCCTACGAGCAGTACTTC
J gene: TRBJ1-5; D gene: -; clone size: -; V gene: TRBV29-1; CDR3 protein: CSVTSGRGPETQHF; CDR3 DNA: TGCAGCGTTACGTCCGGCAGGGGCCCCGAGACCCAGCATTTT